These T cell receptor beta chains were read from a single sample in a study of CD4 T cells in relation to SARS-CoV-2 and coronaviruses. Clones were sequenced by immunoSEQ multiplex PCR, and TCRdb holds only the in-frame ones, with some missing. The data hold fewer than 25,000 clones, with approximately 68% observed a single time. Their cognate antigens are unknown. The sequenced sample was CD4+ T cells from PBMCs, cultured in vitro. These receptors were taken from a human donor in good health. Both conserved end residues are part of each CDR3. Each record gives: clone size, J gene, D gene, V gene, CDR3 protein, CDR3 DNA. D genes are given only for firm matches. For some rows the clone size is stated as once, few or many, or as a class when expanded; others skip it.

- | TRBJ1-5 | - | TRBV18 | CASSPYGEGAQPQHF | TGTGCCAGCTCACCTTACGGTGAGGGCGCACAGCCCCAGCATTTT
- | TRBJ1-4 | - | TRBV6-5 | CASGLGGDGEKLFF | TGTGCCAGCGGCCTGGGAGGGGATGGAGAAAAACTGTTTTTT
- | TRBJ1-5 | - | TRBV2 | CASSLQGSNQPQHF | TGTGCCAGCAGTCTGCAGGGTAGCAATCAGCCCCAGCATTTT
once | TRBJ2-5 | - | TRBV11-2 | CASSPLGGETQYF | TGTGCCAGCAGCCCCCTGGGGGGAGAGACCCAGTACTTC
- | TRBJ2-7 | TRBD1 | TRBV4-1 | CASSQRTGVGEQYF | TGCGCCAGCAGCCAGAGAACAGGGGTAGGCGAGCAGTACTTC
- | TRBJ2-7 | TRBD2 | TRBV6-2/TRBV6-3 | CASSDISGDYEQYF | TGTGCCAGCAGTGACATTAGCGGGGACTACGAGCAGTACTTC
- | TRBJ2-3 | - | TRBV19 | CASSLAADTQYF | TGTGCCAGTAGCCTAGCTGCCGATACGCAGTATTTT
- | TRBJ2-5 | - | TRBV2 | CASNGGPEETQYF | TGTGCCAGCAACGGGGGCCCGGAGGAGACCCAGTACTTC
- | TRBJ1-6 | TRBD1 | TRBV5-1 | CASSNAGTGNNSPLHF | TGCGCCAGCAGCAACGCCGGGACAGGAAACAATTCACCCCTCCACTTT
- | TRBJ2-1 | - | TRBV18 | CASRGRWPYNEQFF | TGTGCCAGCCGCGGGCGTTGGCCCTACAATGAGCAGTTCTTC
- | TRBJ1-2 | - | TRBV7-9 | CASSLAGDGGYTF | TGTGCCAGCAGCTTAGCAGGGGACGGTGGCTACACCTTC
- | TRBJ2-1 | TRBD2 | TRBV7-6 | CASSLDSGGLPYNEQFF | TGTGCCAGCAGCTTAGATAGCGGGGGGCTACCCTACAATGAGCAGTTCTTC
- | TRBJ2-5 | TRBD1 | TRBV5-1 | CASSPDRGETQYF | TGCGCCAGCAGCCCGGACAGGGGAGAGACCCAGTACTTC
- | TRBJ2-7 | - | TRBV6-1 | CASSEEQGWGYEQYF | TGTGCCAGCAGTGAAGAACAGGGTTGGGGCTACGAGCAGTACTTC
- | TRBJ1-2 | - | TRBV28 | CASSSGGLIDGYTF | TGTGCCAGCAGCAGTGGGGGACTGATCGATGGCTACACCTTC
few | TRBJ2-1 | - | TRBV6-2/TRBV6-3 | CASSYSLAKQFF | TGTGCCAGCAGTTACTCTTTAGCTAAGCAGTTCTTC
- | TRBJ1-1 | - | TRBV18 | CASSPGHRGPEAFF | TGTGCCAGCTCACCCGGACACCGAGGGCCTGAAGCTTTCTTT
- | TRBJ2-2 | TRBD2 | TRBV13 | CASSAPGLAGVRTGELFF | TGTGCCAGCAGCGCACCGGGACTAGCGGGAGTGAGGACCGGGGAGCTGTTTTTT
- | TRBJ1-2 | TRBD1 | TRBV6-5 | CASSWGQASGYTF | TGTGCCAGCAGCTGGGGACAGGCTTCGGGCTACACCTTC
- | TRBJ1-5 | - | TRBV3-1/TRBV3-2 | CASSQIRNQPQHF | TGTGCCAGCAGTCAGATCCGCAATCAGCCCCAGCATTTT
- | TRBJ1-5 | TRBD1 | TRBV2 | CASSAMTGGSNQPQHF | TGTGCCAGCAGTGCGATGACAGGGGGAAGCAATCAGCCCCAGCATTTT
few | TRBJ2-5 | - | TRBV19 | CASSPSGRGQQETQYF | TGTGCCAGTAGTCCCTCCGGGAGGGGACAGCAAGAGACCCAGTACTTC
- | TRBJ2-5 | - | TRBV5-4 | CASSAGRDRSQETQYF | TGTGCCAGCAGCGCCGGGAGGGACAGGTCCCAAGAGACCCAGTACTTC
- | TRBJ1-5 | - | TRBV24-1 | CATSSAPYSNQPQHF | TGTGCCACCAGTTCAGCTCCTTATAGCAATCAGCCCCAGCATTTT
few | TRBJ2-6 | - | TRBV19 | CASSITGVGKSGANVLTF | TGTGCCAGTAGTATAACAGGAGTAGGGAAATCTGGGGCCAACGTCCTGACTTTC
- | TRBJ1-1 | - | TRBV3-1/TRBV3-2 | CASSQGVWMNTEAFF | TGTGCCAGCAGCCAAGGGGTATGGATGAACACTGAAGCTTTCTTT
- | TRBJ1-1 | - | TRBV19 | CASSIGKGHTEAFF | TGTGCCAGTAGTATAGGTAAGGGGCACACTGAAGCTTTCTTT
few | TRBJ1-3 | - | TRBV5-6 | CASSLEGVGLFSGNTIYF | TGTGCCAGCAGCTTGGAGGGGGTAGGGCTCTTCTCTGGAAACACCATATATTTT
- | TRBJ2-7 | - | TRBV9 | CASSATPGHNYEQYF | TGTGCCAGCAGCGCTACACCGGGACACAACTACGAGCAGTACTTC
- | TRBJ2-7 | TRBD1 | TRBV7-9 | CASSLRTGFEQYF | TGTGCCAGCAGCTTGAGGACAGGATTCGAGCAGTACTTC
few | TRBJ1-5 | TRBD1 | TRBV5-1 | CASSLLLRQGAPILSNQPQHF | TGCGCCAGCAGCTTACTCCTTCGACAGGGGGCGCCGATATTAAGCAATCAGCCCCAGCATTTT
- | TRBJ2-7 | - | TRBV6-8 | CANPDSSYEQYF | TGTGCCAACCCGGACAGTTCCTACGAGCAGTACTTC
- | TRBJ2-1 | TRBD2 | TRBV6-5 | CASSSGGSGRDNEQFF | TGTGCCAGCAGTTCGGGGGGGAGCGGGAGAGATAATGAGCAGTTCTTC
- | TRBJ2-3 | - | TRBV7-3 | CASSLTASTDTQYF | TGTGCCAGCAGCTTAACCGCGAGCACAGATACGCAGTATTTT
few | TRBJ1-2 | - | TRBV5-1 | CASMASGNSYGYTF | TGCGCCAGCATGGCGTCAGGGAATAGTTATGGCTACACCTTC
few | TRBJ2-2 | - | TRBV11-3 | CASSPSGGGELFF | TGTGCCAGCAGCCCAAGCGGAGGCGGGGAGCTGTTTTTT
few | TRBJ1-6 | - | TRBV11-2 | CASSLVPRPNSPLHF | TGTGCCAGCAGCTTAGTACCTCGACCAAATTCACCCCTCCACTTT
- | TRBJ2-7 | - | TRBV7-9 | CASSLLGEEQYF | TGTGCCAGCAGCTTACTAGGGGAAGAGCAGTACTTC
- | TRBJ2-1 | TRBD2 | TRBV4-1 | CASRRTSIIERDEQFF | TGCGCCAGCCGAAGGACTAGTATCATTGAGCGGGATGAGCAGTTCTTC
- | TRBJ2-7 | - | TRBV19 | CASSTDSGPYEQYF | TGTGCCAGTAGTACGGACAGCGGACCCTACGAGCAGTACTTC
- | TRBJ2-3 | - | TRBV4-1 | CASSQDGRVGTDTQYF | TGCGCCAGCAGCCAAGACGGACGGGTGGGCACAGATACGCAGTATTTT
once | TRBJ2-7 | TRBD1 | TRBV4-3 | CASSQASQQGGTSYEQYF | TGCGCCAGCAGCCAAGCCTCCCAACAGGGGGGCACTTCCTACGAGCAGTACTTC
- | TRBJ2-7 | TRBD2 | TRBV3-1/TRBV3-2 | CASSQDGQREAPYEQYF | TGTGCCAGCAGCCAAGACGGCCAGCGGGAGGCCCCATACGAGCAGTACTTC
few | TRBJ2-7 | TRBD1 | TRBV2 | CASSGDSQYEQYF | TGTGCCAGCAGTGGGGACAGCCAATACGAGCAGTACTTC
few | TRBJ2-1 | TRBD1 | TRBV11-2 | CASSRNRDRGNEQFF | TGTGCCAGCAGCCGCAACCGGGACAGGGGTAATGAGCAGTTCTTC
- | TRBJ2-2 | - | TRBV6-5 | CASSYSWNTGELFF | TGTGCCAGCAGTTACTCCTGGAACACCGGGGAGCTGTTTTTT
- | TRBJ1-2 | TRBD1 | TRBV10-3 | CAIRPQGEVSYGYTF | TGTGCCATACGACCACAGGGGGAGGTCTCCTATGGCTACACCTTC
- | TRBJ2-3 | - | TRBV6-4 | CASSRGGFTDTQYF | TGTGCCAGCAGCAGGGGGGGTTTCACAGATACGCAGTATTTT
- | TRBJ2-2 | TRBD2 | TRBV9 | CASSAAGGPTGELFF | TGTGCCAGCAGCGCAGCGGGGGGGCCCACCGGGGAGCTGTTTTTT
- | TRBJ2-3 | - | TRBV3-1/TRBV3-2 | CASSQVWSRRADTQYF | TGTGCCAGCAGCCAAGTATGGTCGAGAAGGGCAGATACGCAGTATTTT
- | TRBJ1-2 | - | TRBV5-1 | CASSLDRGLFYGYTF | TGCGCCAGCAGCTTGGACCGCGGGCTATTCTATGGCTACACCTTC
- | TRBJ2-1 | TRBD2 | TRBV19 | CASSATSGRANEQFF | TGTGCCAGTAGTGCGACTAGCGGGAGGGCCAATGAGCAGTTCTTC
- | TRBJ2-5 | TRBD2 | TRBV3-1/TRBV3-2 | CASSQEPSGGSRQYF | TGTGCCAGCAGCCAAGAACCTAGCGGGGGATCTCGCCAGTACTTC